One sample yielded the 10 T cell receptor beta chains listed below, sequenced in a study of graft-versus-host responses after intestinal transplantation. Sequencing used immunoSEQ multiplex PCR; TCRdb keeps in-frame clones, though not all of them. This table has about 120,000 clones, 85% to 95% appearing once. What these receptors recognize is not known. The material sequenced was unstimulated CD4+ T cells sorted from spleen or lymph node cells, taken before intestinal transplant. These receptors all stem from a human donor who received an intestinal transplant.

This clone was seen a handful of times. A junction boundary mismatches the germline segment, possibly from a read error. J is TRBJ2-1 and V is TRBV7-7, with TRBD2 identical over 7 bases. Germline V gene lookup returns CDR1 SSHAT and CDR2 FNYEAQ (reference sequence). This CDR3 comprises 18 residues. CDR3 sequence reads: CASSLEVSAGEGWNEQFF. The CDR3 bases are TGTGCTAGCAGCTTAGAGGTTTCCGCGGGAGAAGGTTGGAATGAGCAGTTCTTC.

J is TRBJ2-1 and V is TRBV5-1; 7 bases are a match to TRBD1. The CDR3 extends over 15 amino acids. J gave up 6 bases and V 2 bases, and 8 bases lay outside the gene matches. The germline gives CDR1 SGHRS, CDR2 YFSETQ. CDR3 region: CASSFRQGSSNEQFF. The CDR3 nucleotides are TGCGCCAGCAGCTTTAGACAGGGTTCGAGCAATGAGCAGTTCTTC.

This clone was counted a few times. V gene TRBV9 combines with J gene TRBJ1-5, with 8 bases that match TRBD1. This CDR3 spans 15 amino acids. J was trimmed by 2 bases and V by 0 bases; bases with no gene match: 1. CDR1 and CDR2 from the germline V gene are SGDLS and YYNGEE. The CDR3 DNA reads as TGTGCCAGCAGCGTAGGGGGACAGGGCAATCAGCCCCAGCATTTT. This encodes CASSVGGQGNQPQHF. The entire variable domain, with the rest obtained from reference TRBV9 and TRBJ1-5, is as follows: DSGVTQTPKHLITATGQRVTLRCSPRSGDLSVYWYQQSLDQGLQFLIQYYNGEERAKGNILERFSAQQFPDLHSELNLSSLELGDSALYFCASSVGGQGNQPQHFGDGTRLSIL.

The rearrangement links TRBV6-6 to TRBJ2-1, with TRBD2 matching 9 bases. The V gene's germline CDR1 is MNHNY and CDR2 SVGAGI (reference sequence). V gave up 6 bases and J gave up 7 bases; unmatched junction bases: 10. This CDR3 contains 15 residues. CDR3 region: CASSEPGLALNEQFF. The CDR3 DNA follows: TGTGCCAGCAGCGAACCGGGACTAGCCCTTAATGAGCAGTTCTTC.

This chain joins TRBV30 and TRBJ2-4; weak D call: TRBD1 (6 bases). Trimming removed 3 bases at V and 7 bases at J, with 10 bases between. Germline lookup yields CDR1 GTSNPN and CDR2 SVGIG (reference sequence). The CDR3 runs to 12 residues. CDR3 region: CAWRTGLNIQYF. The CDR3 DNA reads TGTGCCTGGAGAACAGGGCTGAACATTCAGTACTTC.

The V and J genes are TRBV6-6 and TRBJ1-5; weak D call: TRBD1 (6 bases). The germline V gene encodes CDR1 MNHNY and CDR2 SVGAGI (reference sequence). Trimming shortened V by 6 bases and J by 2 bases, and 14 bases separated the two germline ends. This CDR3 is 15 amino acids long. CDR3 bases: TGTGCCAGCAGCCATACGACAGGTCGCAATCAGCCCCAGCATTTT. Amino acid sequence: CASSHTTGRNQPQHF.

This clone is a singleton in its sample. The chain employs TRBV19 and TRBJ2-1; D perhaps matches TRBD2 (6 bases). The CDR3 extends over 17 amino acids. The V gene's germline CDR1 is LNHDA and CDR2 SQIVND (reference sequence). Trimming shortened V by 3 bases and J by 5 bases, and 20 bases separated the two germline ends. DNA for the CDR3: TGTGCCAGTAGTATTGCGGGTCTTGGTACGGGAGACAATGAGCAGTTCTTC. This gives the protein CASSIAGLGTGDNEQFF.

The chain combines TRBV5-1 with TRBJ2-7, with 12 positions matching TRBD2. Trimming removed 1 base from V and 5 bases from J; junction bases left unmatched: 7. The germline gives CDR1 SGHRS, CDR2 YFSETQ. The CDR3 is 16 amino acids. In DNA form, the CDR3 reads TGCGCCAGCAGCTTGTATGGACTAGCGGGAACCAACGAGCAGTACTTC. Its translation is CASSLYGLAGTNEQYF.

In its sample, this clone was seen once. The chain is built from TRBV19 and TRBJ1-5; 9 nucleotides align to TRBD1. Trimming took 5 bases from V and 2 from J; bases not matched to a gene: 7. Germline assignment: CDR1 LNHDA and CDR2 SQIVND (reference sequence). This CDR3 region has 16 residues. In nucleotides, the CDR3 is TGTGCCAGTAGTGCACACCGGGACAGGGGCAATCAGCCCCAGCATTTT. Translated: CASSAHRDRGNQPQHF.

The rearrangement joins TRBV6-6 to TRBJ2-6; D is perhaps TRBD1 (6 bases). The CDR3 has 16 amino acids. V was clipped by 6 bases and J by 0 bases, with 12 bases between them. Germline CDR1 MNHNY, CDR2 SVGAGI (reference sequence). CDR3 loop: CASSRDTLSGANVLTF. The CDR3 nucleotides read TGTGCCAGCAGCCGGGACACTCTCTCTGGGGCCAACGTCCTGACTTTC.